This T cell receptor (beta chain) is drawn from a study of identifying expanded T cells in peripheral blood. Healthy donors had no documented immune events, such as infections, while sampled. Study-wide results and limits: Variance in clone template counts between roughly 2-week samples significantly increased with total template count across all healthy donors. Technical replicates showed 0.9 to 1.5 changed clones; around two weeks approximately 16; four weeks 19.

Trimming left V 9 bases short and J 6 bases short, with 15 bases between. The CDR3 has 13 amino acids. A note on this clone: Its target is not known.

Assay: immunoSEQ multiplex PCR; the TCRdb copy retains only in-frame clones and omits some. The sample consists of around 68,000 clones, around 87% of them appearing once. The V gene is TRBV23-1, the J gene TRBJ1-5, with D perhaps matching TRBD1 (5 bases). TRBV23-1 is reported as an ORF; its role is uncertain. Material for sequencing was blood. The source is a person aged 18 to 75 in good health. The CDR3 sequence: CASGHPSFQPQHF. The CDR3 bases are TGCGCCAGTGGACACCCTAGTTTTCAGCCCCAGCATTTT.